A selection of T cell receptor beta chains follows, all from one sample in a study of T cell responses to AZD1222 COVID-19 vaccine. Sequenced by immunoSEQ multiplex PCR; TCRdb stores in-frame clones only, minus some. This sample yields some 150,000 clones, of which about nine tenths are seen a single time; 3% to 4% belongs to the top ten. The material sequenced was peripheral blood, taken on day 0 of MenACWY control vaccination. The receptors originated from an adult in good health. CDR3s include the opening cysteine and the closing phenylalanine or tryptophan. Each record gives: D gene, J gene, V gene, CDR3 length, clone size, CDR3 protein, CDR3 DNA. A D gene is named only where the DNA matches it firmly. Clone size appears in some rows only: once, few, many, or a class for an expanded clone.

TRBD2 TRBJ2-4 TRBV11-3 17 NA CASSLTSGRGARNIQYF TGTGCCAGCAGCTTGACTAGCGGGAGGGGGGCCAGAAACATTCAGTACTTC
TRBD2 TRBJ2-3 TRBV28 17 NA CASSLWAGEGTTDTQYF TGTGCCAGCAGTTTATGGGCTGGGGAGGGGACGACAGATACGCAGTATTTT
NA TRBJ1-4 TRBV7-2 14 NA CASSQRGYGEKLFF TGTGCCAGCAGCCAAAGGGGGTATGGGGAAAAACTGTTTTTT
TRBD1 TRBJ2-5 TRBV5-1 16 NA CASWVGQGAILETQYF TGCGCCAGCTGGGTCGGGCAGGGGGCGATTCTGGAGACCCAGTACTTC
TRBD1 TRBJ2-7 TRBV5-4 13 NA CASSAGTDDEQYF TGTGCCAGCAGCGCCGGGACAGACGACGAGCAGTACTTC
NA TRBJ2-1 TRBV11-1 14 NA CASSYTGPYNEQFF TGTGCCAGCAGCTATACTGGACCGTACAATGAGCAGTTCTTC
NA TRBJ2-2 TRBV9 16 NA CASSGHREGSTGELFF TGTGCCAGCAGCGGGCACAGGGAAGGTAGCACCGGGGAGCTGTTTTTT
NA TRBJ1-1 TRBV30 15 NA CAWSALGGWGTEAFF TGTGCCTGGAGTGCACTCGGGGGATGGGGCACTGAAGCTTTCTTT
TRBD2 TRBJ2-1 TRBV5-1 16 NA CASSPAGLAVHNEQFF TGCGCCAGCAGTCCGGCGGGACTAGCTGTTCACAATGAGCAGTTCTTC
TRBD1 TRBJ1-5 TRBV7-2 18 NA CASSLAGTGGYSNQPQHF TGTGCCAGCAGCTTAGCGGGGACAGGGGGTTATAGCAATCAGCCCCAGCATTTT
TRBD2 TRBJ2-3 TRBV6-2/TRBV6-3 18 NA CASSLPRLAGGSTDTQYF TGTGCCAGCAGTTTACCCAGACTAGCGGGGGGGAGCACAGATACGCAGTATTTT
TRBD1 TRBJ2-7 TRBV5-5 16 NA CASSLLQGTGFYEQYF TGTGCCAGCAGTCTGTTGCAAGGGACAGGGTTCTACGAGCAGTACTTC
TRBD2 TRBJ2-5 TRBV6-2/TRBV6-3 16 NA CASSYSERGGLETQYF TGTGCCAGCAGTTACTCGGAGCGGGGGGGCCTGGAGACCCAGTACTTC
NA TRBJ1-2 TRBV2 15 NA CASYSWGQGNYGYTF TGTGCCAGCTATTCATGGGGGCAGGGGAACTATGGCTACACCTTC
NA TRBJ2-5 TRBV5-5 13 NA CASSPSPGETQYF TGTGCCAGCAGCCCCTCCCCCGGGGAGACCCAGTACTTC
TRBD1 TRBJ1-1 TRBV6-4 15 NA CASSRTGTGNTEAFF TGTGCCAGCAGCAGAACCGGGACAGGGAACACTGAAGCTTTCTTT
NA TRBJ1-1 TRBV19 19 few CASSIVYTASRLMNTEAFF TGTGCCAGTAGTATAGTATACACGGCTTCTCGACTCATGAACACTGAAGCTTTCTTT
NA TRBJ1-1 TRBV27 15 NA CASAPTGGRGTEAFF TGTGCCAGCGCCCCGACGGGGGGGCGGGGGACTGAAGCTTTCTTT
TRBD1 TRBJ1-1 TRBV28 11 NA CASTKQGEAFF TGTGCCAGCACCAAACAGGGGGAAGCTTTCTTT
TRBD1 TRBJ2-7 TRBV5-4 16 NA CASSSLSGQGEHEQYF TGTGCCAGCAGCTCACTCTCAGGACAGGGGGAACACGAGCAGTACTTC
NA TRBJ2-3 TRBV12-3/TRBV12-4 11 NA CASRLMGVQYF TGTGCCAGCAGGTTAATGGGCGTGCAGTATTTT
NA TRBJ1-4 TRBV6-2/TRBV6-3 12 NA CASSYLNEKLFF TGTGCCAGCAGCTATCTTAATGAAAAACTGTTTTTT
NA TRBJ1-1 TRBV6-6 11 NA CASSRYSEAFF TGTGCCAGCAGTCGATACTCTGAAGCTTTCTTT
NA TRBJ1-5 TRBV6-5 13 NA CASSYGSNQPQHF TGTGCCAGCAGTTACGGTAGCAATCAGCCCCAGCATTTT
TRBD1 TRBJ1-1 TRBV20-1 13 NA CSASRRGRTEAFF TGCAGTGCTAGTCGTAGGGGGCGTACTGAAGCTTTCTTT
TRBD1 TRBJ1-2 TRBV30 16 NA CACIGGAPQKQHGYTF TGTGCCTGTATAGGGGGCGCTCCTCAAAAACAGCATGGCTACACCTTC
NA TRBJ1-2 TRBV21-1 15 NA CASSKWKSRHYGYTF TGTGCCAGCAGCAAATGGAAAAGTCGACACTATGGCTACACCTTC
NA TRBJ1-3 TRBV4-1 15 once CASSRGGVSGNTIYF TGCGCCAGCAGCCGGGGAGGGGTTAGTGGAAACACCATATATTTT
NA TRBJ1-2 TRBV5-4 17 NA CASSPGLGTASGYGYTF TGTGCCAGCAGCCCTGGACTCGGGACGGCTTCGGGCTATGGCTACACCTTC
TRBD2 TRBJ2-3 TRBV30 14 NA CAWRLAGEGDTQYF TGTGCCTGGAGGCTGGCGGGAGAAGGAGATACGCAGTATTTT
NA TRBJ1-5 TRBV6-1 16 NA CASSELIGTSNQPQHF TGTGCCAGCAGTGAATTAATAGGGACAAGCAATCAGCCCCAGCATTTT
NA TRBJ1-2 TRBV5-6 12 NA CASGRGKYGYTF TGTGCCTCGGGACGGGGAAAGTATGGCTACACCTTC
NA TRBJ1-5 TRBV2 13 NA CASRLYSNQPQHF TGTGCCAGCAGACTGTATAGCAATCAGCCCCAGCATTTT
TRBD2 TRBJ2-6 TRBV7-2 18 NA CASSLTGGIGEGANVLTF TGTGCCAGCAGCTTAACGGGAGGTATAGGAGAAGGGGCCAACGTCCTGACTTTC
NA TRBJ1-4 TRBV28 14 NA CASGGGPTNEKLFF TGTGCCAGCGGAGGGGGTCCGACTAATGAAAAACTGTTTTTT
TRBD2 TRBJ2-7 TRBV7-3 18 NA CASSLRPLLDSGSHEQYF TGTGCCAGCAGCTTACGGCCCTTATTGGATAGCGGGAGCCACGAGCAGTACTTC
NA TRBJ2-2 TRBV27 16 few CASQLLGHVNTGELFF TGTGCCAGCCAGCTTTTGGGACACGTAAACACCGGGGAGCTGTTTTTT
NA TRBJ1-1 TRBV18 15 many CASSPQGHLNTEAFF TGTGCCAGCTCACCACAGGGACACCTGAACACTGAAGCTTTCTTT
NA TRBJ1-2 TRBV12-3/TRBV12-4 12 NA CASSFYSGGYTF TGTGCCAGCAGTTTTTACAGCGGGGGCTACACCTTC
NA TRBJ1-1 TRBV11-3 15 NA CASSLYGAFDTEAFF TGTGCCAGCAGCTTATACGGGGCTTTCGACACTGAAGCTTTCTTT
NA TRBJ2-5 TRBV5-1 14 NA CASTLSRPEETQYF TGCGCCAGCACCCTTTCCAGACCGGAGGAGACCCAGTACTTC
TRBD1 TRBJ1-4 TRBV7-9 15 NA CASSSQGATNEKLFF TGTGCCAGCAGCTCTCAGGGGGCAACTAATGAAAAACTGTTTTTT
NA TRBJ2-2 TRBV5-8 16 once CASSLYGHQNTGELFF TGTGCCAGCAGCTTGTATGGACATCAGAACACCGGGGAGCTGTTTTTT
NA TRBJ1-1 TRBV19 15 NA CASSSPRDTNTEAFF TGTGCCAGTAGTAGCCCCCGGGACACGAACACTGAAGCTTTCTTT
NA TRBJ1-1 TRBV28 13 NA CASRWIPNTEAFF TGTGCCAGCAGATGGATACCGAACACTGAAGCTTTCTTT
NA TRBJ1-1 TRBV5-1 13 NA CASSPDGNTEAFF TGCGCCAGCAGCCCGGACGGGAACACTGAAGCTTTCTTT
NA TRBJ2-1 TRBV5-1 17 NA CASSLVRTGPSYNEQFF TGCGCCAGCAGCCTGGTCAGGACGGGCCCCTCATACAATGAGCAGTTCTTC
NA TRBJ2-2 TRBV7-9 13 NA CASSYPPSRMLFF TGTGCCAGCAGCTACCCTCCTTCACGAATGCTGTTTTTT
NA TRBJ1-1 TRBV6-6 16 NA CAGMGRYQGSDTEAFF TGTGCCGGGATGGGCCGATACCAGGGATCGGACACTGAAGCTTTCTTT
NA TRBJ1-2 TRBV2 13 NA CASTAGARYGYTF TGTGCCAGCACGGCAGGGGCGCGCTATGGCTACACCTTC
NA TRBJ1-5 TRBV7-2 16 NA CASSEGIRYSNQPQHF TGTGCCAGCAGCGAGGGGATTCGATATAGCAATCAGCCCCAGCATTTT
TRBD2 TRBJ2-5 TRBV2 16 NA CASSLGTSGITETQYF TGTGCCAGCAGTTTAGGAACTAGCGGGATAACAGAGACCCAGTACTTC
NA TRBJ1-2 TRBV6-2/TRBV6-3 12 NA CASSNSYYGYTF TGTGCCAGCAGTAACAGCTACTATGGCTACACCTTC
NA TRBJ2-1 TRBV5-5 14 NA CASSLDAVYNEQFF TGTGCCAGCAGCTTGGACGCCGTCTACAATGAGCAGTTCTTC
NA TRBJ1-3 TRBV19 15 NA CASRRLDSEGNTIYF TGTGCCAGTAGGAGACTTGACAGCGAAGGAAACACCATATATTTT
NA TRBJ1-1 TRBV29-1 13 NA CSVQGQVGTEAFF TGCAGCGTTCAGGGGCAGGTGGGCACTGAAGCTTTCTTT
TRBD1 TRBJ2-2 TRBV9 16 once CASSVVKGGDLGELFF TGTGCCAGCAGCGTAGTAAAAGGGGGCGATCTCGGGGAGCTGTTTTTT
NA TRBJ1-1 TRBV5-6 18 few CASSLSVQAGNMNTEAFF TGTGCCAGCAGCTTGTCTGTCCAAGCGGGGAACATGAACACTGAAGCTTTCTTT
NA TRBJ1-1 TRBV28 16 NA CASNGGGFLMNTEAFF TGTGCCAGCAATGGTGGGGGGTTTTTAATGAACACTGAAGCTTTCTTT
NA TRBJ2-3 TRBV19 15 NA CASSIVTASTDTQYF TGTGCCAGTAGTATAGTGACTGCTAGCACAGATACGCAGTATTTT